These T cell receptor beta chains were read from a single sample in a study of T cells in Graves' hyperthyroidism and ophthalmopathy. TCRdb passed the multiplex PCR reads through MiXCR, listing each CDR3 protein once. Of approximately 600,000 distinct CDR3 sequences detected, more than 13% appear once; the ten largest clones hold less than 9%. Sequencing input: blood. Receptors originate from a woman in her late teens or twenties with Graves' ophthalmopathy. Both conserved end residues are part of each CDR3. The D gene is left open where the match is weak. The size field is filled for only some rows; it gives once, few, many or a size class.

size,J,V,D,CDR3,DNA
many,TRBJ2-1,TRBV6-2/TRBV6-3,TRBD2,CASRQLAGVYEQFF,TGTGCCAGCAGACAACTAGCGGGAGTCTATGAGCAGTTCTTC
.,TRBJ1-1,TRBV29-1,.,CSVEEARENTEAFF,TGCAGCGTTGAAGAGGCCAGGGAGAACACTGAAGCTTTCTTT
many,TRBJ2-7,TRBV7-2,TRBD2,CASSLTSGSNEQYF,TGTGCCAGCAGCCTCACTAGCGGGAGTAACGAGCAGTACTTC
many,TRBJ1-2,TRBV11-2,.,CASSLAPGGDGYTF,TGTGCCAGCAGCTTAGCACCAGGAGGGGATGGCTACACCTTC
many,TRBJ2-1,TRBV20-1,TRBD2,CSASSKRGAYNEQFF,TGCAGTGCTAGTTCCAAGCGGGGGGCTTACAATGAGCAGTTCTTC
few,TRBJ2-1,TRBV29-1,TRBD2,CSVEDKGLAYNEQFF,TGCAGCGTTGAAGATAAAGGACTAGCGTACAATGAGCAGTTCTTC
many,TRBJ1-1,TRBV19,.,CASSTDRTEGTEAFF,TGTGCCAGTAGTACGGACCGGACAGAGGGAACTGAAGCTTTCTTT
many,TRBJ2-3,TRBV5-1,.,CASSEVTSYTDTQYF,TGCGCCAGCAGCGAGGTCACCAGCTACACAGATACGCAGTATTTT
many,TRBJ2-3,TRBV6-1,TRBD2,CASSKRTSRADTQYF,TGTGCCAGCAGTAAACGGACTAGTCGGGCAGATACGCAGTATTTT
many,TRBJ2-3,TRBV5-1,TRBD1,CASSFDRGLTDTQYF,TGCGCCAGCAGCTTTGACAGGGGACTCACAGATACGCAGTATTTT
many,TRBJ2-7,TRBV12-5,.,CATQGPSSYEQYF,TGTGCTACCCAGGGGCCTTCCTCCTACGAGCAGTACTTC
few,TRBJ2-7,TRBV7-9,.,CASSTIRHHGYEQYF,TGTGCCAGCAGCACTATACGCCACCATGGCTACGAGCAGTACTTC
many,TRBJ2-5,TRBV24-1,TRBD2,CATSDSPGTSAHQETQYF,TGTGCCACCAGTGATTCGCCCGGGACTAGCGCGCACCAAGAGACCCAGTACTTC
many,TRBJ2-1,TRBV6-5,.,CASSYGDGDNEQFF,TGTGCCAGCAGTTACGGGGACGGGGACAATGAGCAGTTCTTC
many,TRBJ2-1,TRBV9,TRBD2,CASSVGGGLSSSYNEQFF,TGTGCCAGCAGCGTGGGGGGGGGACTCTCGAGCTCCTACAATGAGCAGTTCTTC
.,TRBJ1-1,TRBV25-1,.,CASRDFGTEAFF,TGTGCCAGCCGAGATTTCGGCACTGAAGCTTTCTTT
.,TRBJ2-4,TRBV25-1,.,CASSEEGGSLAKNIQYF,TGTGCCAGCAGTGAAGAGGGGGGCAGTTTAGCCAAAAACATTCAGTACTTC
few,TRBJ2-6,TRBV12-3/TRBV12-4,TRBD2,CASSFGTSSGANVLTF,TGTGCCAGCAGTTTCGGGACTAGCTCTGGGGCCAACGTCCTGACTTTC
many,TRBJ1-1,TRBV28,.,CASSYPDPPPTEAFF,TGTGCCAGCAGTTACCCGGACCCACCACCCACTGAAGCTTTCTTT
.,TRBJ2-1,TRBV24-1,TRBD2,CATCTGGSTEQFF,TGTGCCACCTGCACGGGAGGGAGTACTGAGCAGTTCTTC
.,TRBJ2-2,TRBV13,.,CASSKGYRELFF,TGTGCCAGCAGCAAAGGGTACCGGGAGCTGTTTTTT
.,TRBJ1-5,TRBV6-5,.,CASSYSGVGAGNQPQHF,TGTGCCAGCAGTTACTCGGGTGTCGGAGCAGGCAATCAGCCCCAGCATTTT
many,TRBJ2-3,TRBV13,TRBD1,CASSLKSLTGVTDTQYF,TGTGCCAGCAGCTTAAAGTCACTGACAGGGGTTACAGATACGCAGTATTTT